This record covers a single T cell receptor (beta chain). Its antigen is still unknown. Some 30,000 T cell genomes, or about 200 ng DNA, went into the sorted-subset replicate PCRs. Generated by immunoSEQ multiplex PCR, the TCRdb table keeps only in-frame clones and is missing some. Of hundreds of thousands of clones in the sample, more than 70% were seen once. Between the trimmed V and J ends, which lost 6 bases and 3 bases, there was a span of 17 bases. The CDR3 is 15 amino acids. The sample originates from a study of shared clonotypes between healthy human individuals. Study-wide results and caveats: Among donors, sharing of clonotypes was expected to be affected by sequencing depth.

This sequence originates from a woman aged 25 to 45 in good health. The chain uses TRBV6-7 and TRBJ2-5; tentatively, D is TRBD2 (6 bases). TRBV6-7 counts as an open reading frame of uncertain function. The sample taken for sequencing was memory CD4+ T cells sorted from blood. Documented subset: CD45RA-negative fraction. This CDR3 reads CASRPRTSREETQYF. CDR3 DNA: TGTGCCAGCAGACCCCGCACTAGCCGGGAAGAGACCCAGTACTTC.